This TCR beta chain derives from a study of chemoradiotherapy in HPV16-positive cancers. Study-level background: Functional T-cell assays on a couple of HPV16-positive patients' cells defined candidate HPV-specific clones and common TCR motifs.

Data came from immunoSEQ multiplex PCR; TCRdb stores just in-frame clones and leaves some out. The table has 13,000 to 15,000 clones, roughly 70% seen once; the top ten hold roughly 20%. This CDR3 has 14 residues. The germline V gene has CDR1 SGDLS and CDR2 YYNGEE. Trimming took off 0 bases at V and 1 base at J, with 5 bases between the two ends. The rearrangement joins TRBV9 to TRBJ1-5; perhaps TRBD1 as D (5 bases). This TCR derives from a human donor with HPV-associated anogenital cancer. Collection of the sample occurred from a patient who underwent chemoradiotherapy. The CDR3 reads CASSVGGSNQPQHF. The CDR3 DNA reads as TGTGCCAGCAGCGTAGGGGGCAGCAATCAGCCCCAGCATTTT.